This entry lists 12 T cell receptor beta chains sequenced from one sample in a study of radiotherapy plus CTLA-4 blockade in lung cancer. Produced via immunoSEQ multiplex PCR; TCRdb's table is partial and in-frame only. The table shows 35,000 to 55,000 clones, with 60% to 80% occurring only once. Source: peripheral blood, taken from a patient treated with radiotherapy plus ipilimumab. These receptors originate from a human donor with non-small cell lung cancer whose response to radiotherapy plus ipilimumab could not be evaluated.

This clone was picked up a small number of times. CDR3 residues: CASSDSFSGFLAASTDTQYF. In DNA form, the CDR3 reads TGTGCCAGCAGTGACTCCTTCTCGGGGTTTCTAGCGGCTAGCACAGATACGCAGTATTTT. The rearrangement links TRBV6-4 to TRBJ2-3; the match to TRBD2 covers 7 bases. The V and J ends lost 0 bases and 0 bases, in that order; junction bases with no gene match: 15. The CDR3 is 20 residues long. The germline gives CDR1 MRHNA, CDR2 SNTAGT.

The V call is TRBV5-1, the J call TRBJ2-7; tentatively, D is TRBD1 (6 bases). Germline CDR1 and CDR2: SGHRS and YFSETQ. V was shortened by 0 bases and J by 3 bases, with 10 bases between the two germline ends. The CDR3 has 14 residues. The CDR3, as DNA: TGCGCCAGCAGCTTGGTTACAGGGAGCTACGAGCAGTACTTC. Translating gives CASSLVTGSYEQYF.

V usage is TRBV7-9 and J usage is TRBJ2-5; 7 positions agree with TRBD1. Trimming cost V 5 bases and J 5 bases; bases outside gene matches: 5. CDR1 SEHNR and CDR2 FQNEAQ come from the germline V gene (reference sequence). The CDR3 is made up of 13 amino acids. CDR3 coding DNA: TGTGCCAGCAGCACGACAGGGTGGGAGACCCAGTACTTC. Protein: CASSTTGWETQYF. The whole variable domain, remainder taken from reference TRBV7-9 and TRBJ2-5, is DTGVSQNPRHKITKRGQNVTFRCDPISEHNRLYWYRQTLGQGPEFLTYFQNEAQLEKSRLLSDRFSAERPKGSFSTLEIQRTEQGDSAMYLCASSTTGWETQYFGPGTRLLVL.

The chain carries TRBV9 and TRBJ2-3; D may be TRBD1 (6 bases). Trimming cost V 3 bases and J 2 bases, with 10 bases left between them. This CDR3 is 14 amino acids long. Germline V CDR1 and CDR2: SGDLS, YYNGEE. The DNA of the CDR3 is TGTGCCAGCAGCGCTCGGACAGCCACAGATACGCAGTATTTT. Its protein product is CASSARTATDTQYF.

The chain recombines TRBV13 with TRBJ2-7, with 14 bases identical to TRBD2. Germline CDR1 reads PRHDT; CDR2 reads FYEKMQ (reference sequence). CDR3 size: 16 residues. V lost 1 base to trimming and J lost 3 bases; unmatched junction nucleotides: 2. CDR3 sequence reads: CASSLVGTSGSYEQYF. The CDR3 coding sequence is TGTGCCAGCAGCTTAGTTGGGACTAGCGGGAGCTACGAGCAGTACTTC.

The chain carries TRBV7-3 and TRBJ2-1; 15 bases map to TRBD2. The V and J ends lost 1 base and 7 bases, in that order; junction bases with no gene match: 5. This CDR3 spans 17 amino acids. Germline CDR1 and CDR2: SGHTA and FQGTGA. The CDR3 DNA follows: TGTGCCAGCAGCTTAATCGGGACTAGCGGGAGGAGGAATGAGCAGTTCTTC. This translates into CASSLIGTSGRRNEQFF.

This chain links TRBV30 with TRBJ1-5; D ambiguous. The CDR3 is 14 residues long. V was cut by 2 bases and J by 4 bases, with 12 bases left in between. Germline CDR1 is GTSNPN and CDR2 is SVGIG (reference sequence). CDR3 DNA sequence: TGTGCCTGGAGTCGCGGCCGTATAAATCAGCCCCAGCATTTT. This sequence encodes CAWSRGRINQPQHF. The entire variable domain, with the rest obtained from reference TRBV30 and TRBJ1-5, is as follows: SQTIHQWPATLVQPVGSPLSLECTVEGTSNPNLYWYRQAAGRGLQLLFYSVGIGQISSEVPQNLSASRPQDRQFILSSKKLLLSDSGFYLCAWSRGRINQPQHFGDGTRLSIL.

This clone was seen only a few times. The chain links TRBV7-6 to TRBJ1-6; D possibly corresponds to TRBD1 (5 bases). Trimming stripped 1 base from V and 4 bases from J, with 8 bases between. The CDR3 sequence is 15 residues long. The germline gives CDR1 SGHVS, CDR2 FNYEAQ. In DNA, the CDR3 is TGTGCCAGCAGCTTAGGTCGACAGTATAATTCACCCCTCCACTTT. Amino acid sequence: CASSLGRQYNSPLHF.

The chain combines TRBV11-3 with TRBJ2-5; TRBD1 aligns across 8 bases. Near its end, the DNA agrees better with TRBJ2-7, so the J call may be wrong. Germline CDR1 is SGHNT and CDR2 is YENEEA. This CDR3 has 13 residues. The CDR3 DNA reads TGTGCCAGCAGCTTGGACAGGGCCGACGAGCAGTACTTC. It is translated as CASSLDRADEQYF.

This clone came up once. CDR3 in amino acids: CASSFLLETQYF. The CDR3 nucleotides are TGTGCCAGCAGCTTTCTTCTAGAGACCCAGTACTTC. J is TRBJ2-5 and V is TRBV7-9; unclear D gene. Germline V gene data show CDR1 as SEHNR and CDR2 as FQNEAQ (reference sequence). Deletions cut 3 bases from V and 4 bases from J, with 6 bases between. This CDR3 has 12 amino acids. Variable domain in full (rest from reference TRBV7-9 and TRBJ2-5): DTGVSQNPRHKITKRGQNVTFRCDPISEHNRLYWYRQTLGQGPEFLTYFQNEAQLEKSRLLSDRFSAERPKGSFSTLEIQRTEQGDSAMYLCASSFLLETQYFGPGTRLLVL.

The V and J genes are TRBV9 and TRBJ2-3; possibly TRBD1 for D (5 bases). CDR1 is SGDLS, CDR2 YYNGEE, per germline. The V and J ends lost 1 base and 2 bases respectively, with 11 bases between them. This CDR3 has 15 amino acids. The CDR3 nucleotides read TGTGCCAGCAGCGTAAGAGCAGGGCACACAGATACGCAGTATTTT. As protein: CASSVRAGHTDTQYF.

This CDR3 is CASRVQEYEQYF. The CDR3, as DNA: TGTGCCAGCAGGGTACAGGAGTACGAGCAGTACTTC. The chain has TRBV2 and TRBJ2-7; D possibly corresponds to TRBD1 (5 bases). The CDR3 runs to 12 residues. Germline V lookup: CDR1 SNHLY, CDR2 FYNNEI. The V and J ends lost 6 bases and 4 bases respectively, with 10 bases between them.